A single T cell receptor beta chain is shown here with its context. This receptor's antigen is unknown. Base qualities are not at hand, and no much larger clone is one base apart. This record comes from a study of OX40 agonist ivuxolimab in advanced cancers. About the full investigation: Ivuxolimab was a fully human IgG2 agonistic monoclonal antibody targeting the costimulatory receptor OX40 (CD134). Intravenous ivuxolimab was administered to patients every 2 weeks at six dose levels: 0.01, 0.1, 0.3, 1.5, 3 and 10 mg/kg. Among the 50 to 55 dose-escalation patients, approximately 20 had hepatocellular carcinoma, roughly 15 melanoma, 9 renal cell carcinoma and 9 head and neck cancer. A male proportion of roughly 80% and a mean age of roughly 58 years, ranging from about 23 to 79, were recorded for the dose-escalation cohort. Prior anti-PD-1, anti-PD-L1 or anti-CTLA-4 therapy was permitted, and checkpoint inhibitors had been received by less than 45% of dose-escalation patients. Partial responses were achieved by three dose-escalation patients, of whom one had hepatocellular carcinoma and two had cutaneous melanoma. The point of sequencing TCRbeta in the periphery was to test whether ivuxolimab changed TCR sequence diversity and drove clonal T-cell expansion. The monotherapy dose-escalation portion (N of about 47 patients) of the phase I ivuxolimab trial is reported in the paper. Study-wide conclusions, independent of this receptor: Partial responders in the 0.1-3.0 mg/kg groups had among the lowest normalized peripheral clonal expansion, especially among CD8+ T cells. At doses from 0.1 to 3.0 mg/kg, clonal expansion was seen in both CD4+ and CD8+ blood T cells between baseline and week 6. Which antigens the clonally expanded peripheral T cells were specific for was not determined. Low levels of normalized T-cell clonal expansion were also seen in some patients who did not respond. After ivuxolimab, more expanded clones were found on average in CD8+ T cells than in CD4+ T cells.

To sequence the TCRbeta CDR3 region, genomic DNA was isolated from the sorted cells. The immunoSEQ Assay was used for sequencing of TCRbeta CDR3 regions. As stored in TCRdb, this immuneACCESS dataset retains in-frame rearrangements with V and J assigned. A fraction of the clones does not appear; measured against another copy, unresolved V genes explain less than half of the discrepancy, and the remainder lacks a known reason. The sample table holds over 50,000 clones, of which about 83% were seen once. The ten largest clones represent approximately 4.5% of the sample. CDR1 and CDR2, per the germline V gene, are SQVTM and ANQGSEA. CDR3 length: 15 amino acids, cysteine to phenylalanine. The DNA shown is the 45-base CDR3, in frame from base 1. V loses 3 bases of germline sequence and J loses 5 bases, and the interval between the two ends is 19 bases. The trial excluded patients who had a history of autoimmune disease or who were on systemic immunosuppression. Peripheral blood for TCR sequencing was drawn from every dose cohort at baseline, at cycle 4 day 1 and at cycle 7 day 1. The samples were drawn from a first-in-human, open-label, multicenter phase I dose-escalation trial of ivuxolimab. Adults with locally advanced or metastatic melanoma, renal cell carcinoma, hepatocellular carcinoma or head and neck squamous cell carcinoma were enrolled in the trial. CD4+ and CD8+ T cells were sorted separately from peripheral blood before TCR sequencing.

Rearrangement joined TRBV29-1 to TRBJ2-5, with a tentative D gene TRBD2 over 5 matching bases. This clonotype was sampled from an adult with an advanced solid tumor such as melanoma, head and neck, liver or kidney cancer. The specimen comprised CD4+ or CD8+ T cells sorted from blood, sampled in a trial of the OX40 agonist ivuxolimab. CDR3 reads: CSVDMVAGLAETQYF. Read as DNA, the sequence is TGCAGCGTTGATATGGTGGCGGGTCTAGCCGAGACCCAGTACTTC.